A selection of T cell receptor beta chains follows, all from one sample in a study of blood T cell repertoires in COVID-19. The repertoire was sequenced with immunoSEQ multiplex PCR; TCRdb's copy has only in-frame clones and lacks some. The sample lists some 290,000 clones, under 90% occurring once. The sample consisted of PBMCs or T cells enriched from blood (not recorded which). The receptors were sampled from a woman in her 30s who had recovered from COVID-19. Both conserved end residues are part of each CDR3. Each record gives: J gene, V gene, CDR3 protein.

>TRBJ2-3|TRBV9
CASSVGLAGTSTDTQYF
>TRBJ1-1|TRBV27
CASSLEAYGGAFF
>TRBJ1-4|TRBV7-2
CASSVGGVWEKLFF
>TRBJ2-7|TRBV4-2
CASSQAVTSGAYEQYF
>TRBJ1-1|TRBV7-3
CASSAGPVNTEAFF
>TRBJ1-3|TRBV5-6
CASSRGIYSGNTIYF
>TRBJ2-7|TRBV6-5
CASSFPMRGTIYEQYF
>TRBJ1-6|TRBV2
CASHKQGEGSPLHF
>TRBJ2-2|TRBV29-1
CSVRTSGRSDTGELFF
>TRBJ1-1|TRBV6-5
CASRGQAPNTEAFF
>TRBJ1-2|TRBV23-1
CADSDRDDYGYTF
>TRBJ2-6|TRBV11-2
CASSPSPGQGVSGANVLTF
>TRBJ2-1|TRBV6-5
CASSATSGSPSEQFF
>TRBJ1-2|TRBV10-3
CAIKGQGVYGYTF
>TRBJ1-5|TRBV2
CASSGSANQPQHF
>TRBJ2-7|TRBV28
CASSPGGTRSSYEQYF
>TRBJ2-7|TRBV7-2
CASSLVKGTITYEQYF
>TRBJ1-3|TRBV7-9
CASSPVTGNTIYF
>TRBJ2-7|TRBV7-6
CASSSLTPLAGGRTYEQYF
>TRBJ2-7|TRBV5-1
CASSLVGISYEQYF
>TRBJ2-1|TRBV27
CASSRTGTSGFNEQFF
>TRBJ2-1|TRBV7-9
CASSSGTGGAYNEQFF
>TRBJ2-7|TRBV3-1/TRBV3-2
CASSQDPLGRNYYKQYF
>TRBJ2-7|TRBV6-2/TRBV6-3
CASSRGLALISYEQYF
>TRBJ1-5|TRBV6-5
CASRSGQGYQPQHF
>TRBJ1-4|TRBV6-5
CASSYGRVSTNEKLFF
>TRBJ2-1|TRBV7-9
CASSLGLAGGQGEQFF
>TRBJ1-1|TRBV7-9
CASSKPGTDLGNTEAFF
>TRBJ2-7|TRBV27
CASSLVGLAGVQYF